These 13 T cell receptor beta chains originate from one sample sequenced in a study of T-cell reconstitution after alpha-beta-depleted transplantation in children. Unique molecular identifiers were incorporated into the prepared TCRbeta library. MiXCR was run by TCRdb on the PCR reads, yielding one entry per CDR3 protein. The sample has around 94,000 distinct CDR3 sequences, about 7.5% seen once. This material consisted of PBMCs, taken before TCRalphabeta/CD19-depleted stem cell transplant. Receptor source: a boy aged 2 to 10 with acute lymphoblastic leukemia, due to receive a stem cell transplant.

This chain connects TRBV29-1 to TRBJ2-7, with D tentatively TRBD1 (5 bases). The CDR3 length is 14 residues. The germline CDR1 and CDR2 sequences are SQVTM and ANQGSEA. V was shortened by 4 bases and J by 1 base, with 14 bases between the two germline ends. The CDR3 spells CSVVDRKVSYEQYF. For the CDR3, the DNA is TGCAGCGTTGTTGACAGAAAAGTTTCCTACGAGCAGTACTTC.

This clonotype was counted at least ten times. The CDR3 region is CASSASRGQPQHF. DNA of the CDR3: TGTGCCAGCAGTGCCTCTAGGGGTCAGCCCCAGCATTTT. The J gene is TRBJ1-5, the V gene TRBV6-1; weak D call: TRBD1 (5 bases). The CDR3 runs to 13 residues. Germline V gene data show CDR1 as MNHNS and CDR2 as SASEGT. V shed 4 bases and J shed 6 bases, with 10 bases lying between them.

This sequence joins TRBV5-1 and TRBJ1-4; the match to TRBD1 covers 10 bases. The V and J ends lost 0 bases and 3 bases, in that order; junction bases with no gene match: 5. The CDR3 covers 17 residues. CDR1 SGHRS and CDR2 YFSETQ come from the germline V gene. CDR3 in amino acids: CASSLGQGARSNEKLFF. CDR3 DNA: TGCGCCAGCAGCTTGGGACAGGGGGCGCGTTCTAATGAAAAACTGTTTTTT.

This chain uses TRBV7-3 with TRBJ2-1; unclear D gene. Germline V gene lookup returns CDR1 SGHTA and CDR2 FQGTGA. The V gene lost 2 bases and the J gene lost 7 bases, with 18 bases spanning the gap. This CDR3 has 16 amino acids. The CDR3 loop reads CASSLDVSPGVNEQFF. The DNA for the CDR3 is TGTGCCAGCAGCTTAGATGTGAGTCCGGGTGTTAATGAGCAGTTCTTC. The full variable domain, in which reference TRBV7-3 and TRBJ2-1 provide the parts outside the CDR3, is GAGVSQTPSNKVTEKGKYVELRCDPISGHTALYWYRQSLGQGPEFLIYFQGTGAADDSGLPNDRFFAVRPEGSVSTLKIQRTERGDSAVYLCASSLDVSPGVNEQFFGPGTRLTVL.

This clonotype was seen repeatedly, ten times or more. This chain joins TRBV20-1 and TRBJ2-2; the D is unclear. The CDR3 is 14 residues long. The germline V and J ends were trimmed by 3 bases and 1 base, with 9 bases remaining between them. The germline V gene has CDR1 DFQATT and CDR2 SNEGSKA (reference sequence). CDR3 in amino acids: CSASRVRNTGELFF. The CDR3 coding sequence is TGCAGTGCTAGTAGGGTCCGGAACACCGGGGAGCTGTTTTTT.

CDR3 nucleotides: TGTGCCAGCAGCTTCCCAGGGCTAGCCGTCTACGAGCAGTACTTC. This translates into CASSFPGLAVYEQYF. This rearrangement joins TRBV11-2 to TRBJ2-7; the D call may be TRBD1 or TRBD2 (5 bases each). V was pared by 3 bases and J by 3 bases, with 15 bases between. The CDR3 loop spans 15 amino acids. Germline V lookup: CDR1 SGHAT, CDR2 FQNNGV.

This clonotype appeared a few times. The chain joins TRBV11-2 to TRBJ2-1; no reliable D call. V lost 0 bases and J lost 0, with 15 bases in between. This CDR3 comprises 18 residues. Germline lookup yields CDR1 SGHAT and CDR2 FQNNGV. The CDR3 sequence is CASSLDLKDWSSYNEQFF. Here the CDR3 DNA reads TGTGCCAGCAGCTTAGACCTTAAAGACTGGAGCTCCTACAATGAGCAGTTCTTC.

The V gene is TRBV21-1, the J gene TRBJ2-6. TRBV21-1 is classified as a pseudogene. This CDR3 is 17 amino acids long. The CDR3 reads CASSKRHSYSGANVLTF. The CDR3 nucleotides read TGTGCCAGCAGCAAAAGGCACAGCTACTCTGGGGCCAACGTCCTGACTTTC.

This clonotype occurred a few times. This chain connects TRBV20-1 to TRBJ1-2; D uncertain. V lost 0 bases and J 6 bases, leaving 5 bases between the germline ends. The CDR3 is made up of 11 amino acids. Germline loops: CDR1 DFQATT, CDR2 SNEGSKA (reference sequence). The CDR3, as DNA: TGCAGTGCTAGAGAGGATAATGGCTACACCTTC. Its protein is CSAREDNGYTF.

CDR3 in DNA: TGTGCCAGCATCCTACTAGCGGGGGGGCCCTACAATGAGCAGTTCTTC. As protein: CASILLAGGPYNEQFF. The J gene is TRBJ2-1, the V gene TRBV6-5, with 13 bases fitting TRBD2. There are 16 residues in the CDR3. Germline CDR1 is MNHEY and CDR2 is SVGAGI. The ends lost 7 bases at V and 2 bases at J; junction bases unmatched: 5.

V is TRBV20-1 and J is TRBJ2-7; D not resolved. This CDR3 is 13 amino acids long. V was pared by 0 bases and J by 1 base, with 7 bases between. Per the germline V gene, CDR1 is DFQATT and CDR2 is SNEGSKA (reference sequence). Here the CDR3 DNA reads TGCAGTGCTAGAGATATCAGTTCCTACGAGCAGTACTTC. It yields the protein CSARDISSYEQYF.

This clonotype has a handful of counts. Here the CDR3 DNA reads TGTGCCAGCAGCTCCGTCGGGACAGGGGCCAAAAACATTCAGTACTTC. It specifies CASSSVGTGAKNIQYF. The rearrangement links TRBV7-9 to TRBJ2-4, with 9 nucleotides matching TRBD1. From germline, CDR1 is SEHNR and CDR2 FQNEAQ (reference sequence). The ends lost 4 bases at V and 1 base at J; junction bases unmatched: 5. The CDR3 covers 16 residues.

This chain uses TRBV9 with TRBJ2-6, with D perhaps given as TRBD1 or TRBD2 (6 bases each). The CDR3 loop spans 18 amino acids. Trimming left V 0 bases short and J 0 bases short, with 13 bases between. The V gene's germline CDR1 is SGDLS and CDR2 YYNGEE. As DNA, the CDR3 is TGTGCCAGCAGCGTAGTGGGGGGCCCCAGCTCTGGGGCCAACGTCCTGACTTTC. Its protein product is CASSVVGGPSSGANVLTF.